Below, one TCR beta chain is given with its context. The antigen it recognizes is unknown. Base qualities are not provided; no much larger clone lies one nucleotide away. The collaborating institutions used their own protocols to collect whole blood in K2EDTA tubes. For TCRbeta analysis, collaborator samples were shipped as frozen whole blood, as isolated PBMCs, or as DNA extracted from either sample type. The entry originates in a study of blood T cell repertoires in COVID-19 (TCRdb year 2020). In the study overall: Samples covering the acute and convalescent phases of COVID-19 were provided by collaborators in the United States, Italy and Spain. The prospective study material was composed of cDNA or gDNA derived from T cells, B-cell-depleted T cells, or PBMCs. Deeply sampled blood TCRbeta repertoires from subjects exposed to, actively infected with, or recovered from COVID-19 were included in the dataset. The repertoires were released in a freely available public database intended as a resource for research on the immune response to SARS-CoV-2. The samples were drawn from the first 160 participants of the ongoing ImmuneRACE study and from 950 to 1,500 subjects provided by 6 global collaborators. The sample metadata nearly always contained a de-identified subject ID, COVID-19 status, age in years and sex. Where available, HLA class I and class II types were taken from metadata supplied by the sample provider and were not determined by assay-based typing.

TCRbeta CDR3 regions were amplified from genomic DNA by means of the immunoSEQ Assay, a bias-controlled multiplex PCR. The study's own analysis went as follows. Within the assay, amplification of reference gene primers was used to estimate how many nucleated cells each sample contained. To quantify the absolute abundance of each unique TCRbeta CDR3 rearrangement, sequence reads were collapsed and filtered. For each sample, productive Simpson clonality was calculated as the square root of Simpson's diversity index across productive rearrangements. TCRdb obtained this table from immuneACCESS and retained in-frame rearrangements with V and J assigned. These tables miss some clones; where compared with another copy, unresolved V genes account for less than half of the shortfall, and the remainder is unexplained. From that table come the V and J calls and clone size; the DNA was used to work out D and trimming. The table for this sample lists some 460,000 clones; around 89% of them were counted only once. Of the sample, roughly 4% falls within the top ten clones.

The germline V gene encodes CDR1 MDHEN and CDR2 SYDVKM. V is reduced by 6 bases and J by 2 bases, leaving a spacing of 16 bases between them. The CDR3 numbers 15 residues from cysteine through phenylalanine. The retained sequence is limited to the CDR3, 45 bases, with the frame set at the first base. What the study reported, not specific to this receptor: Clinical and demographic metadata were provided uncurated, with the amount varying by source and participant.

This sequence originates from a woman aged 25 to 45 with acute or convalescent COVID-19. In this chain, TRBV28 is recombined with TRBJ2-5; the D gene is possibly TRBD2, with 7 bases matching. Sequenced: peripheral blood. The CDR3 region has the sequence CASSPPRGPQETQYF. The DNA is as follows: TGTGCCAGCAGCCCGCCGCGGGGGCCGCAAGAGACCCAGTACTTC.